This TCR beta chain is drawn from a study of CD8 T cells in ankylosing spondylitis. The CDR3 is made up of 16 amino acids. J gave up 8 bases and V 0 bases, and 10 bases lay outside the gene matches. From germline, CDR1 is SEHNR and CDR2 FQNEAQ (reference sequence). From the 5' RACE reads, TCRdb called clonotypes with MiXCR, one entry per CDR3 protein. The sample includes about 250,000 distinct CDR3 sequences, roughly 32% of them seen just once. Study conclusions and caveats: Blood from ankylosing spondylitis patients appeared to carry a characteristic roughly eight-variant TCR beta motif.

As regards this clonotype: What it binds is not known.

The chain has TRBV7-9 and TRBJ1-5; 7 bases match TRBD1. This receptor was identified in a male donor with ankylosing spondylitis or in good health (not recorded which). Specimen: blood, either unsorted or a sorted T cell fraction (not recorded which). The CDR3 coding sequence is TGTGCCAGCAGCTTAGCTTTAACAGGGGCAGGGGAGCCCCAGCATTTT. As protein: CASSLALTGAGEPQHF.